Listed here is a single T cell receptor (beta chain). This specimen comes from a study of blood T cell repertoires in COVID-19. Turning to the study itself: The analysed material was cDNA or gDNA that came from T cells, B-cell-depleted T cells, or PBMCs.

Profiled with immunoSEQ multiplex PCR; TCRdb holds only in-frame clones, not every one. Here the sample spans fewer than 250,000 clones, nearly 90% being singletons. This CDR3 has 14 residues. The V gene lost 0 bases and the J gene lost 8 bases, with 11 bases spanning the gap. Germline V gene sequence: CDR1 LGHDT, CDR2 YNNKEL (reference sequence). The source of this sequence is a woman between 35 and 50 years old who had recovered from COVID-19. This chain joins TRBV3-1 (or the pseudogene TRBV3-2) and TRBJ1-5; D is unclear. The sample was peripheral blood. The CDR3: CASSQDSGGKPQHF. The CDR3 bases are TGTGCCAGCAGCCAAGATTCCGGAGGGAAGCCCCAGCATTTT.